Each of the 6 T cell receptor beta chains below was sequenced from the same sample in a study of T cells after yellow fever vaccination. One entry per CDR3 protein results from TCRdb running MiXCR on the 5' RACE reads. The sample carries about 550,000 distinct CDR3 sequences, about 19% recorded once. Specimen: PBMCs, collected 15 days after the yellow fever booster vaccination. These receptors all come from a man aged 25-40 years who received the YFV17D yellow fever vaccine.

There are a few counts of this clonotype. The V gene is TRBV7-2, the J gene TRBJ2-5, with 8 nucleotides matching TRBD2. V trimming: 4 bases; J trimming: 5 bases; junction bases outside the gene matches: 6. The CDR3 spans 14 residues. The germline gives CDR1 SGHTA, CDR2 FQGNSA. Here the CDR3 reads CASSYSRGGETQYF. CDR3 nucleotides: TGTGCCAGCAGCTACTCTCGGGGGGGTGAGACCCAGTACTTC. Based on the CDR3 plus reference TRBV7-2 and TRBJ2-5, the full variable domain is GAGVSQSPSNKVTEKGKDVELRCDPISGHTALYWYRQSLGQGLEFLIYFQGNSAPDKSGLPSDRFSAERTGGSVSTLTIQRTQQEDSAVYLCASSYSRGGETQYFGPGTRLLVL.

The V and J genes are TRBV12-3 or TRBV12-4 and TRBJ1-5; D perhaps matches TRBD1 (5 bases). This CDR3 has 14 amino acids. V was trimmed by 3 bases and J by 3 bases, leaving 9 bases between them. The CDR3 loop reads CASSFSGNNQPQHF. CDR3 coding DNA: TGTGCCAGCAGTTTCTCAGGGAACAATCAGCCCCAGCATTTT.

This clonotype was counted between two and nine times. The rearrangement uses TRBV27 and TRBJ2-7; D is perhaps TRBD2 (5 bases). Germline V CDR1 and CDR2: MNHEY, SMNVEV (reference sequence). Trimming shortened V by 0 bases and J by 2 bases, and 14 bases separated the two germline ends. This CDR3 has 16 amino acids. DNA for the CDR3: TGTGCCAGCAGTTTATCCGTCCGGGATTCGCCCTACGAGCAGTACTTC. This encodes CASSLSVRDSPYEQYF.

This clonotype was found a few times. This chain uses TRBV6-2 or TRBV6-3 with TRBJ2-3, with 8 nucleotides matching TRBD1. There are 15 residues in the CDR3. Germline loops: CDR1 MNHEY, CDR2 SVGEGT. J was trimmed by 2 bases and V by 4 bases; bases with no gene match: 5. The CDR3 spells CASSFRDRPTDTQYF. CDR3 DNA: TGTGCCAGCAGTTTCAGGGACAGGCCCACAGATACGCAGTATTTT.

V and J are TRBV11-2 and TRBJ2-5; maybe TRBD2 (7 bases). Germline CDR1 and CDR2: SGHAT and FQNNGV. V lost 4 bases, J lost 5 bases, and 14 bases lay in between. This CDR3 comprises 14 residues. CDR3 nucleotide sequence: TGTGCCAGCAGCTACCAACAGGGAGGGGAGACCCAGTACTTC. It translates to CASSYQQGGETQYF. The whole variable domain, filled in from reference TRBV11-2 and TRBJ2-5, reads EAGVAQSPRYKIIEKRQSVAFWCNPISGHATLYWYQQILGQGPKLLIQFQNNGVVDDSQLPKDRFSAERLKGVDSTLKIQPAKLEDSAVYLCASSYQQGGETQYFGPGTRLLVL.

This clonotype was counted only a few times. The chain's CDR3 is CASSLAGAILLFF. DNA for the CDR3: TGTGCCAGCAGCTTAGCGGGGGCCATCCTGCTGTTTTTT. The genes are TRBV7-9 and TRBJ1-4; a possible D gene is TRBD1 (6 bases). Trimming removed 0 bases from V and 14 bases from J, with 13 bases in between. CDR1 and CDR2 from the germline V gene are SEHNR and FQNEAQ (reference sequence). The CDR3 runs 13 residues.